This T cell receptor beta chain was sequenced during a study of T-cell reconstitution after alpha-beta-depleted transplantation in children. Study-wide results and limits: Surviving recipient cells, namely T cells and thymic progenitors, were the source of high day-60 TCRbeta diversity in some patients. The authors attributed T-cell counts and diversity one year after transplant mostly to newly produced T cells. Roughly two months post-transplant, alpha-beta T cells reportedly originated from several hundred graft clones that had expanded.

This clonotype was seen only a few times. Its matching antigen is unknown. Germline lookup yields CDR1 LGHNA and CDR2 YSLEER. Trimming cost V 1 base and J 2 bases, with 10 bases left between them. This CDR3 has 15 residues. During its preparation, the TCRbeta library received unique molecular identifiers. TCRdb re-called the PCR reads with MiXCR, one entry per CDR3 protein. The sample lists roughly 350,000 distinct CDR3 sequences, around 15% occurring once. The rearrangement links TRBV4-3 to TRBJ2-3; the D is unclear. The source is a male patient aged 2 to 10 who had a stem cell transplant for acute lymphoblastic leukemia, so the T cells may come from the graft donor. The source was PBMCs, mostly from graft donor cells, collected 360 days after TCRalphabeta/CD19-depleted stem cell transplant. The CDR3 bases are TGCGCCAGCAGCCAAGGGGATAGGAACACAGATACGCAGTATTTT. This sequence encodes CASSQGDRNTDTQYF.